These T cell receptor beta chains were read from a single sample in a study of blood T cell repertoires in COVID-19. Clones were sequenced by immunoSEQ multiplex PCR, and TCRdb holds only the in-frame ones, with some missing. The sample records 70,000 to 85,000 clones, 75% to 90% being singletons. The sample was peripheral blood. These receptors were taken from a woman aged 45 to 65 with active or convalescent COVID-19. The CDR3 runs from the conserved cysteine through the conserved F or W. D genes are given only for firm matches. Some rows have no size entry. The others give once, few or many, or a class for an expanded clone.

j_call d_call clone_size v_call cdr3_nt cdr3_aa
TRBJ1-6 . . TRBV5-5 TGTGCCAGCAGCGAGCGCGACGCCCTCCACTTT CASSERDALHF
TRBJ2-4 . . TRBV9 TGTGCCAGCAGCCCCCGGGTGGAGGGGGCCAAAAACATTCAGTACTTC CASSPRVEGAKNIQYF
TRBJ2-7 TRBD1 . TRBV27 TGTGCCAGCAGCATGACAGGGTACAGGGACGAGCAGTACTTC CASSMTGYRDEQYF
TRBJ2-6 . . TRBV7-8 TGTGCCAGCAGCTTTCGAAACAGGGATGGCACCAACGTCCTGACTTTC CASSFRNRDGTNVLTF
TRBJ1-1 . few TRBV5-8 TGTGCCAGCCGCAGGGTGGGCACTGAAGCTTTCTTT CASRRVGTEAFF
TRBJ1-1 . many TRBV5-1 TGCGCCAGCAGCAACCAAGGACTGACCATGAACACTGAAGCTTTCTTT CASSNQGLTMNTEAFF
TRBJ1-6 . . TRBV30 TGTGCCTCACAGGGCGATAGAGGTTCACCCCTCCACTTT CASQGDRGSPLHF
TRBJ1-2 TRBD1 . TRBV6-5 TGTGCCAGCAGCCGGGACAGATGGTATGGCTACACCTTC CASSRDRWYGYTF
TRBJ1-2 TRBD1 . TRBV7-2 TGTGCCAGCAGCATTACGGGACAGTGGGGTGGGGGCTACACCTTC CASSITGQWGGGYTF
TRBJ2-1 . . TRBV12-3/TRBV12-4 TGTGCCAGCAGTTTGCGGAATGAGCAGTTCTTC CASSLRNEQFF
TRBJ1-3 . . TRBV7-9 TGTGCCAGCAGCGCCGGACAGGGAAACACCATATATTTT CASSAGQGNTIYF
TRBJ2-1 TRBD1 once TRBV7-2 TGTGCCAGCAGCTACAGGGGGCTCTACAATGAGCAGTTCTTC CASSYRGLYNEQFF
TRBJ1-3 . . TRBV18 TGTGCCAGCTCACGACTGGACAGCGTCTCTGGAAACACCATATATTTT CASSRLDSVSGNTIYF
TRBJ1-2 TRBD1 . TRBV4-1 TGCGCCAGCAGCCCCATGACAGGGCTAGGTGGCTACACCTTC CASSPMTGLGGYTF
TRBJ1-2 TRBD1 . TRBV6-5 TGTGCCAGCGACAGGGCAGGAGACTATGGCTACACCTTC CASDRAGDYGYTF
TRBJ1-6 TRBD1 . TRBV25-1 TGTGCCAGCAGTGATACAGGGGCTCCCCTCCACTTT CASSDTGAPLHF
TRBJ1-1 . . TRBV5-5 TGTGCCAGCAGCTTGAAACTACTGAACACTGAAGCTTTCTTT CASSLKLLNTEAFF
TRBJ1-2 . . TRBV27 TGTGCCAGCAGTTTATCCCCCGGGGGGGAGGGCTACACCTTC CASSLSPGGEGYTF
TRBJ2-1 TRBD2 . TRBV13 TGTGCCAGCAGTCCTAGCGGGGGGGCCCTCTCCTACAATGAGCAGTTCTTC CASSPSGGALSYNEQFF
TRBJ1-4 TRBD1 once TRBV9 TGTGCCAGCAGCGTAGCTGCCGGACAGGGAGAAAAACTGTTTTTT CASSVAAGQGEKLFF
TRBJ1-2 . . TRBV6-8 TGTGCCAGCAGCAGAAACGGTACAGGCTATGGCTACACCTTC CASSRNGTGYGYTF
TRBJ1-2 . . TRBV6-2/TRBV6-3 TGTGCCAGCAGTTCCACATTAGATATGACAAGCTATGGCTACACCTTC CASSSTLDMTSYGYTF
TRBJ2-3 TRBD1 . TRBV11-3 TGTGCCAGCAGCCCAGGGCGAGGGGGCTCAAGCACAGATACGCAGTATTTT CASSPGRGGSSTDTQYF
TRBJ1-1 TRBD1 medium-sized TRBV27 TGTGCCAGCAGACGGGACAGGGGCGGCACTGAAGCTTTCTTT CASRRDRGGTEAFF
TRBJ2-7 TRBD2 . TRBV11-1 TGTGCCAGCAGCCGTACTAGCGGGAGCTCCTACGAGCAGTACTTC CASSRTSGSSYEQYF
TRBJ1-3 TRBD1 . TRBV5-1 TGCGCCAGCAGCCCCCTTGAGGGGGCGAAAACCATATATTTT CASSPLEGAKTIYF